A selection of T cell receptor beta chains follows, all from one sample in a study of blood T cell repertoires in COVID-19. Using immunoSEQ multiplex PCR, the repertoire was profiled, and TCRdb retains in-frame clones only, with some absent. The data show some 530,000 clones, approximately 85% seen once. Sequences were obtained from peripheral blood. The receptors stem from a human donor in a cohort sampled during active COVID-19. Each CDR3 is given with its conserved first and last residue. The D gene is left open where the match is weak. Where a row states a size, it is once, few, many or the class of an expanded clone; other rows omit it.

>TRBJ2-1|TRBD2|TRBV7-2|-
TGTGCCAGCAGCTATGCCATAGCGGGACACAATGAGCAGTTCTTC
CASSYAIAGHNEQFF
>TRBJ2-7|-|TRBV7-2|-
TGTGCCAGCAGCTATAGGGCGGGGAGGAGCTCCTACGAGCAGTACTTC
CASSYRAGRSSYEQYF
>TRBJ2-3|-|TRBV11-3|-
TGTGCCAGCAGCTTAGGCAGGGGCACAGATACGCAGTATTTT
CASSLGRGTDTQYF
>TRBJ2-5|-|TRBV7-2|-
TGTGCCAGCAGCTTAGTCTTGGTGGGAGGGGGTGAGACCCAGTACTTC
CASSLVLVGGGETQYF
>TRBJ1-1|-|TRBV6-5|-
TGTGCCAGCAGTCAGGACCTAAGGGGAGCTTTCTTT
CASSQDLRGAFF
>TRBJ1-5|-|TRBV2|-
TGTGCCAGCAGTATCTTTAGTCGGCCCCAGCATTTT
CASSIFSRPQHF
>TRBJ2-7|TRBD2|TRBV19|-
TGTGCCAGTAGGTCTAGCGGGAGGGCCGAATCCCACGAGCAGTACTTC
CASRSSGRAESHEQYF
>TRBJ1-4|-|TRBV2|-
TGTGCCAGCAGTGATGGGCAGGCTAATGAAAAACTGTTTTTT
CASSDGQANEKLFF
>TRBJ2-3|TRBD1|TRBV5-1|-
TGCGCCAGCACCCCTTTGGGGTCAGGGGGCACGCAGTATTTT
CASTPLGSGGTQYF
>TRBJ1-1|-|TRBV3-1/TRBV3-2|-
TGTGCCAGCAGCCAACTCACTGAAGCTTTCTTT
CASSQLTEAFF
>TRBJ1-1|TRBD1|TRBV6-5|once
TGTGCCAGCAGTTACGTGACAGGGGGCCGAGATACTGAAGCTTTCTTT
CASSYVTGGRDTEAFF
>TRBJ2-2|-|TRBV12-5|-
TGTGCTAGTGGTTTGAGCGGATCCGGGGAGCTGTTTTTT
CASGLSGSGELFF
>TRBJ1-2|TRBD1|TRBV4-3|-
TGCGCCAGCAGCCAAAGACCGGGACAGGGATTTGGAGGCTACACCTTC
CASSQRPGQGFGGYTF
>TRBJ2-5|TRBD1|TRBV5-5|-
TGTGCCAGCAGCTTAGGGACAGGGTCTGCGGAGACCCAGTACTTC
CASSLGTGSAETQYF
>TRBJ2-4|TRBD2|TRBV28|once
TGTGCCAGCAGGTCGGGAGGAGGTGCCAAAAACATTCAGTACTTC
CASRSGGGAKNIQYF
>TRBJ1-1|TRBD1|TRBV18|-
TGTGCCAGCTCTCCTGGGACAGGGAACACTGAAGCTTTCTTT
CASSPGTGNTEAFF
>TRBJ1-1|TRBD1|TRBV25-1|-
TGTGCCAGCAGTGGCAGGGGGCTCTTGAACACTGAAGCTTTCTTT
CASSGRGLLNTEAFF
>TRBJ2-1|TRBD2|TRBV2|-
TGTGCCAGCTCACCCGGGACTAGCGGGAGCCAGTTCTTC
CASSPGTSGSQFF
>TRBJ2-7|TRBD2|TRBV3-1/TRBV3-2|-
TGTGCCAGCAGCTTTAGCGGGAGGAACGAGCAGTACTTC
CASSFSGRNEQYF
>TRBJ1-6|-|TRBV5-1|-
TGCGCCAGCAGCTTGGCCGGGAGCTCCTATAATTCACCCCTCCACTTT
CASSLAGSSYNSPLHF
>TRBJ1-5|-|TRBV19|-
TGTGCCAGTAGTAGGGAATTTGGAGGAACAGGGAGCAATCAGCCCCAGCATTTT
CASSREFGGTGSNQPQHF
>TRBJ1-2|-|TRBV3-1/TRBV3-2|few
TGTGCCAGCAGCCAGAATACCGGGAGGTACTATGGCTACACCTTC
CASSQNTGRYYGYTF
>TRBJ1-4|-|TRBV20-1|-
TGCAGTGCTAGTACTCCGGGACATCGGGGTGAAAAACTGTTTTTT
CSASTPGHRGEKLFF
>TRBJ1-4|-|TRBV6-2/TRBV6-3|-
TGTGCCAGCAGTTATTCGGGACTAATTAATGAAAAACTGTTTTTT
CASSYSGLINEKLFF
>TRBJ2-3|TRBD2|TRBV28|-
TGTGCCAGCAGTTCCCCCACTAGCGGGAGGAACGCGCTCACAGATACGCAGTATTTT
CASSSPTSGRNALTDTQYF
>TRBJ2-7|TRBD2|TRBV18|-
TGTGCCAGCTCACTCGGGACTAGCGGGAGCTCTGACGAGCAGTACTTC
CASSLGTSGSSDEQYF
>TRBJ2-7|-|TRBV28|-
TGTGCCAGCAGTTTCAGGGGTTACGAGCAGTACTTC
CASSFRGYEQYF
>TRBJ2-7|TRBD2|TRBV5-5|-
TGTGCCAGCAGCTTCCTAGCGGGAGCCCCTTTGGGGGAGCAGTACTTC
CASSFLAGAPLGEQYF
>TRBJ2-5|-|TRBV19|once
TGTGCCAGTAGTAGCAGGGGGAGGTACCAAGAGACCCAGTACTTC
CASSSRGRYQETQYF
>TRBJ1-5|-|TRBV3-1/TRBV3-2|-
TGTGCCAGCAGCCAAGATATCCGGGGCAATCAGCCCCAGCATTTT
CASSQDIRGNQPQHF
>TRBJ2-2|TRBD2|TRBV15|-
TGTGCCACCAGCAGAGATAAAGGCGGGAGGGCCACCGGGGAGCTGTTTTTT
CATSRDKGGRATGELFF
>TRBJ2-2|-|TRBV28|-
TGTGCCAGCACTTTGGTTCGGGGTGCCGGGGAGCTGTTTTTT
CASTLVRGAGELFF
>TRBJ2-5|-|TRBV24-1|-
TGTGCCACCAGTGATTATGACAGGGGAGGGGAGACCCAGTACTTC
CATSDYDRGGETQYF
>TRBJ1-2|-|TRBV7-9|-
TGTGCCAGCAGCTTAGCCGGCGGGGATCGAGGCGGCTACACCTTC
CASSLAGGDRGGYTF
>TRBJ1-5|TRBD1|TRBV5-6|few
TGTGCCAGCAGCCGACAGGGGGAGGTTAGCAATCAGCCCCAGCATTTT
CASSRQGEVSNQPQHF
>TRBJ2-7|TRBD2|TRBV27|-
TGTGCCAGCAGTCCGAAAACCGGACTAGACTACGAGCAGTACTTC
CASSPKTGLDYEQYF
>TRBJ1-1|TRBD1|TRBV4-3|-
TGCGCCAGCAGCCGCTTGGGACAGGGTAACACTGAAGCTTTCTTT
CASSRLGQGNTEAFF
>TRBJ1-1|-|TRBV15|-
TGTGCCACCAGCAGAGACGTGAACACTGAAGCTTTCTTT
CATSRDVNTEAFF
>TRBJ1-5|-|TRBV7-2|-
TGTGCCAGCCGTAACTTGGGGGCGAGCAATCAGCCCCAGCATTTT
CASRNLGASNQPQHF
>TRBJ2-2|-|TRBV7-3|-
TGTGCCAGCAGCGTGGGACTCGCGAACACCGGGGAGCTGTTTTTT
CASSVGLANTGELFF
>TRBJ1-2|TRBD1|TRBV5-1|-
TGCGCCAGCAGCTTCGGGACAGGGGGTAACTATGGCTACACCTTC
CASSFGTGGNYGYTF
>TRBJ2-5|-|TRBV25-1|-
TGTGCCAGCAGCCTGGGGGGGGCAGAGACCCAGTACTTC
CASSLGGAETQYF
>TRBJ2-2|-|TRBV4-3|-
TGCGCCAGCAGCCAAGATAGGGCGGGCGGGGAGCTGTTTTTT
CASSQDRAGGELFF
>TRBJ2-3|-|TRBV12-3/TRBV12-4|-
TGTGCCAGCAGTGCGGACAACCCAGATACGCAGTATTTT
CASSADNPDTQYF
>TRBJ2-7|-|TRBV6-2/TRBV6-3|-
TGTGCCAGCAGTTACTCGCCGCGCAAGCTTTCCTACGAGCAGTACTTC
CASSYSPRKLSYEQYF
>TRBJ2-5|TRBD2|TRBV7-2|-
TGTGCCAGCAGCTTAGGGACCGGGAGGCAAGAGACCCAGTACTTC
CASSLGTGRQETQYF
>TRBJ1-2|-|TRBV2|-
TGTGCCAGCCGTGAAGGGACGGGGAACTATGGCTACACCTTC
CASREGTGNYGYTF
>TRBJ2-5|TRBD1|TRBV5-5|-
TGTGCCAGCAGCCGCCCCGGACAGGGCCGGGAGACCCAGTACTTC
CASSRPGQGRETQYF
>TRBJ2-5|TRBD2|TRBV28|-
TGTGCCAGCAGTTTAGGACTAGCGGGGCAAGAGACCCAGTACTTC
CASSLGLAGQETQYF
>TRBJ1-2|TRBD1|TRBV4-1|-
TGCGCCAGCAGCCAAGACCGGGACAGGGTTTACGGCTACACCTTC
CASSQDRDRVYGYTF
>TRBJ2-1|-|TRBV3-1/TRBV3-2|-
TGTGCCAGCAGCCAGGTCCGGGACACCTACAATGAGCAGTTCTTC
CASSQVRDTYNEQFF
>TRBJ2-2|TRBD2|TRBV2|-
TGTGCCAGCAGTTCCTTAGCGGGAAACACCGGGGAGCTGTTTTTT
CASSSLAGNTGELFF
>TRBJ2-7|TRBD1|TRBV3-1/TRBV3-2|-
TGTGCCAGCAGCCAAACAGGGACAGGGTACGAGCAGTACTTC
CASSQTGTGYEQYF
>TRBJ1-1|-|TRBV9|-
TGTGCCAGCAGCGTAGAGTCAGGCTACACTGAAGCTTTCTTT
CASSVESGYTEAFF
>TRBJ2-1|-|TRBV1|-
TGCACCAGCAGCCATGTCAGGCGCAATGAGCAGTTCTTC
CTSSHVRRNEQFF
>TRBJ2-5|-|TRBV30|-
TGTGCCTGGCTGGATACGGGTACCCAGTACTTC
CAWLDTGTQYF